A few counts support the clone carrying this T cell receptor beta chain. Its antigen is undetermined. This record belongs to a study of identical twins. Study-level results: With abundant cord blood beta clonotypes, insertions were fewer; memory repertoires showed no such pattern. Analyses based on zero insertions could be partly confounded by invariant MAIT and iNKT cells. Twin-shared out-of-frame alpha sequences showed excess low generation probability.

A universal primer site came from template switching; cDNA carried unique molecular identifiers. TCRdb re-analysed the 5' RACE reads in MiXCR, keeping a single row per CDR3 protein. The table includes hundreds of thousands of distinct CDR3 sequences, less than 10% detected once. The V segment lost 6 bases and the J segment 4 bases; nucleotides outside the gene matches: 5. The germline V gene encodes CDR1 KGHSH and CDR2 LQKENI. The CDR3 loop spans 13 amino acids. The sample comprised memory (CD45RO+) T cells sorted from blood. This receptor was obtained from a young woman in good health. This chain connects TRBV18 to TRBJ1-2; the match to TRBD1 covers 7 bases. CDR3 sequence: CASSGGQLYGYTF. The CDR3 nucleotides read TGTGCCAGCTCGGGGGGACAGCTCTATGGCTACACCTTC.